Below are 11 T cell receptor beta chains sequenced from a single sample in a study of cytomegalovirus exposure and HLA in healthy donors. PCR was performed using 60 Vbeta and 13 Jbeta primers. Generated by immunoSEQ multiplex PCR, the TCRdb table keeps only in-frame clones and is missing some. The data contain approximately 100,000 clones, 84% of them singletons. The material sequenced was PBMCs. Receptors were obtained from a woman aged 18-35 years in good health and CMV-seronegative.

V and J are TRBV13 and TRBJ1-2; 9 bases agree with TRBD1. CDR3 length: 13 residues. CDR1 is PRHDT and CDR2 is FYEKMQ in the germline V gene (reference sequence). The junction had 4 bases not matched to a gene; V was cut back by 3 bases and J by 8 bases. CDR3 nucleotides: TGTGCCAGCAGCTTTTACAGGGGGCAGGGCTACACCTTC. It yields the protein CASSFYRGQGYTF. The whole variable domain, remainder taken from reference TRBV13 and TRBJ1-2, is AAGVIQSPRHLIKEKRETATLKCYPIPRHDTVYWYQQGPGQDPQFLISFYEKMQSDKGSIPDRFSAQQFSDYHSELNMSSLELGDSALYFCASSFYRGQGYTFGSGTRLTVV.

CDR3 bases: TGTGCCAGTAGTATAGAAGCAGGGATCTCAAATGGCTACACCTTC. Its protein is CASSIEAGISNGYTF. This chain joins TRBV19 and TRBJ1-2; tentatively, D is TRBD1 (5 bases). Germline V lookup: CDR1 LNHDA, CDR2 SQIVND (reference sequence). This CDR3 region has 15 residues. Trimming removed 0 bases at V and 6 bases at J, with 14 bases between.

V is TRBV28 and J is TRBJ1-1; 8 bases map to TRBD1. Germline loops: CDR1 MDHEN, CDR2 SYDVKM. V dropped 2 bases and J dropped 4; count of bases not matched to a gene: 6. This CDR3 spans 15 amino acids. DNA for the CDR3: TGTGCCAGCAGTTTACATTCTGGGACAGGCACTGAAGCTTTCTTT. This sequence encodes CASSLHSGTGTEAFF.

This chain links TRBV15 with TRBJ2-3, with no clear D. This CDR3 has 13 residues. With 3 bases removed from V and 3 bases from J, the gap between germline ends came to 7 bases. Germline V gene lookup returns CDR1 LNHNV and CDR2 YYDKDF (reference sequence). For the CDR3, the DNA is TGTGCCACCAGCAGGTCCGGGACAGATACGCAGTATTTT. The encoded protein is CATSRSGTDTQYF.

The V and J genes are TRBV7-2 and TRBJ1-1, with 12 bases that match TRBD1. In germline, CDR1 is SGHTA, CDR2 FQGNSA. The CDR3 is 15 amino acids. Losses at the gene ends were 1 base for V and 10 bases for J; bases not matched to a gene: 7. The CDR3 protein is CASSLVGQGAKGAFF. Here the CDR3 DNA reads TGTGCCAGCAGCTTAGTGGGACAGGGGGCTAAGGGAGCTTTCTTT. The variable domain in full, with the rest retrieved from reference TRBV7-2 and TRBJ1-1, is GAGVSQSPSNKVTEKGKDVELRCDPISGHTALYWYRQSLGQGLEFLIYFQGNSAPDKSGLPSDRFSAERTGGSVSTLTIQRTQQEDSAVYLCASSLVGQGAKGAFFGQGTRLTVV.

The chain joins TRBV5-4 to TRBJ2-3; maybe TRBD1 (6 bases). V was cut by 4 bases and J by 12 bases, with 15 bases left in between. This CDR3 spans 12 amino acids. Germline values: CDR1 SGHNT, CDR2 YYREEE (reference sequence). The CDR3 DNA reads as TGTGCCAGCAGCCTTGACAGGTTCGAACAGTATTTT. It yields the protein CASSLDRFEQYF.

This clone has just a few counts. V gene TRBV19 combines with J gene TRBJ1-4, with D hard to call. Germline-derived CDR1 and CDR2 are LNHDA and SQIVND (reference sequence). The CDR3 covers 14 residues. V shed 1 base and J shed 8 bases, with 11 bases lying between them. Here the CDR3 reads CASSIAHQAEKLFF. The CDR3 DNA is TGTGCCAGTAGTATAGCTCACCAGGCCGAAAAACTGTTTTTT.

This chain connects TRBV7-2 to TRBJ2-1; 9 bases line up with TRBD2. This CDR3 region has 17 residues. In germline, CDR1 is SGHTA, CDR2 FQGNSA. Losses at the gene ends were 2 bases for V and 8 bases for J; bases not matched to a gene: 13. CDR3 DNA: TGTGCCAGCAGCTTAAACGGGGGCGGGGGGGCCAGGGATGAGCAGTTCTTC. Its translation is CASSLNGGGGARDEQFF.

This chain connects TRBV5-1 to TRBJ2-7; TRBD1 might be the D (5 bases). Germline loops: CDR1 SGHRS, CDR2 YFSETQ. The V gene lost 1 base and the J gene lost 0 bases, with 8 bases spanning the gap. The CDR3 runs 14 residues. The chain's CDR3 is CASSLTGNSYEQYF. The CDR3 DNA reads as TGCGCCAGCAGCTTGACAGGAAACTCCTACGAGCAGTACTTC.

In DNA form, the CDR3 reads TGTGCCAGCAGCTTAGGCCATGAGCAGTTCTTC. Protein product: CASSLGHEQFF. The chain has TRBV7-3 and TRBJ2-1; D remains unclear. V dropped 2 bases and J dropped 8 bases, with 4 bases sitting between them. Germline V gene lookup returns CDR1 SGHTA and CDR2 FQGTGA. This CDR3 spans 11 amino acids.

The rearrangement joins TRBV6-1 to TRBJ2-7, with a tentative D call TRBD2 (7 bases). V was cut by 3 bases and J by 3 bases, with 18 bases left in between. CDR1 is MNHNS, CDR2 SASEGT, per germline. This CDR3 is 16 amino acids long. For the CDR3, the DNA is TGTGCCAGCAGTGATTTAGTATGGGGGGGCGGCTACGAGCAGTACTTC. Its protein product is CASSDLVWGGGYEQYF.